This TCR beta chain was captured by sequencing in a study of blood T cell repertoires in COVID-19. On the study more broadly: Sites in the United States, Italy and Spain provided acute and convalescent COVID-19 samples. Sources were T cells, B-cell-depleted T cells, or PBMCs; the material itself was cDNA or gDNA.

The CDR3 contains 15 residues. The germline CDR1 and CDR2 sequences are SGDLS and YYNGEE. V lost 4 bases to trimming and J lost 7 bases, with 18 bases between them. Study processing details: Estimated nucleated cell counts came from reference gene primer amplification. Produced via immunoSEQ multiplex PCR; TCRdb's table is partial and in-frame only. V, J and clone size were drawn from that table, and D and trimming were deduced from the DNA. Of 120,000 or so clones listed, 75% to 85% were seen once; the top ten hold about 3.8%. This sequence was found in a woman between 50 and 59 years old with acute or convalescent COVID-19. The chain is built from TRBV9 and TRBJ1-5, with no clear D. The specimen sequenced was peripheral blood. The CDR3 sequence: CASSPEEGFGQPQHF. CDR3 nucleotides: TGTGCCAGCAGCCCGGAAGAAGGATTCGGGCAGCCCCAGCATTTT.